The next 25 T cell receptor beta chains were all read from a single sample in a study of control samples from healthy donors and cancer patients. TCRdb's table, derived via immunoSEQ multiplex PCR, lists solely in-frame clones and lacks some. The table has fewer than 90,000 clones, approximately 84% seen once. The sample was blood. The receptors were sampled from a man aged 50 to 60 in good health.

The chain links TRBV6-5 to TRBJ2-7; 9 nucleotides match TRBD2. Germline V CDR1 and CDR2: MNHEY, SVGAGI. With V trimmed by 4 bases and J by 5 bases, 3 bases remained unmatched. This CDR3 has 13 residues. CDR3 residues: CASSSGLANEQYF. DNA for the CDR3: TGTGCCAGCAGTTCGGGACTAGCAAACGAGCAGTACTTC.

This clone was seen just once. CDR3 sequence (DNA): TGTGCCTGGAGCGTTTGGGGACCGTTCACTGAAGCTTTCTTT. Amino acids: CAWSVWGPFTEAFF. The V gene is TRBV30, the J gene TRBJ1-1; D is possibly TRBD1 (5 bases). CDR1 GTSNPN and CDR2 SVGIG come from the germline V gene (reference sequence). The CDR3 has 14 amino acids. V shed 3 bases and J shed 4 bases, with 15 bases lying between them.

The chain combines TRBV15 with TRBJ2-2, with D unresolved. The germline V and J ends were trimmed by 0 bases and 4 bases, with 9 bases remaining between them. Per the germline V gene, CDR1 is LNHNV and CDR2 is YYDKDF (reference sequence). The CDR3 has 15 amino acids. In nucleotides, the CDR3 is TGTGCCACCAGCAGAGATCGGGTCAGCACCGGGGAGCTGTTTTTT. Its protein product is CATSRDRVSTGELFF.

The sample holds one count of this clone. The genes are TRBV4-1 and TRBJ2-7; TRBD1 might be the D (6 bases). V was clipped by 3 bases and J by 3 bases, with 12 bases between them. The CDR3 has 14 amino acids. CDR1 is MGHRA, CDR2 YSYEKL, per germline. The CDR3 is CASSQARGGYEQYF. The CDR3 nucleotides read TGCGCCAGCAGCCAGGCCAGGGGTGGCTACGAGCAGTACTTC.

CDR3 loop: CASSSGGLAVYNEQFF. As DNA, the CDR3 is TGTGCCAGCAGCTCGGGGGGACTAGCGGTCTACAATGAGCAGTTCTTC. The V and J genes are TRBV5-6 and TRBJ2-1; 11 bases match TRBD2. V dropped 3 bases and J dropped 3; count of bases not matched to a gene: 5. This CDR3 contains 16 residues. Per germline, CDR1 SGHDT and CDR2 YYEEEE.

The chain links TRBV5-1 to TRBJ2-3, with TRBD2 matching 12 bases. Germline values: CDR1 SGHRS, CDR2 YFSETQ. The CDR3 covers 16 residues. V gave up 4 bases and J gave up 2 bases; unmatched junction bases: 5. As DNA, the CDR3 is TGCGCCAGCAGCACCGGACTAGCGGGGAACACAGATACGCAGTATTTT. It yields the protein CASSTGLAGNTDTQYF.

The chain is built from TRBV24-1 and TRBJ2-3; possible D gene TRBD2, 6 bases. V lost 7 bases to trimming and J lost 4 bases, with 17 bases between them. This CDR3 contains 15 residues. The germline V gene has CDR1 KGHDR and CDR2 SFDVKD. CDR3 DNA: TGTGCCACCAGCGGTTGGGGGGAAGGTTCAGATACGCAGTATTTT. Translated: CATSGWGEGSDTQYF.

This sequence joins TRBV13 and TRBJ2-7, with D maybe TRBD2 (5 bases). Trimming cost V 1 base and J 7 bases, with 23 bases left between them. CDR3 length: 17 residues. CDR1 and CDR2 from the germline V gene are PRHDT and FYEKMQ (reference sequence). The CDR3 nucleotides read TGTGCCAGCAGCTTAGACGCGGACGGCGGAGGTGCGAGAGAGCAGTACTTC. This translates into CASSLDADGGGAREQYF.

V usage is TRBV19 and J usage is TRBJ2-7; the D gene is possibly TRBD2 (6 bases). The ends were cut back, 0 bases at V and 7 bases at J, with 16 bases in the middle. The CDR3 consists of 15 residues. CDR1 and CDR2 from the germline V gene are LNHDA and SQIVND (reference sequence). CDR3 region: CASSIDAGSLREQYF. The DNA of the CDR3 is TGTGCCAGTAGTATAGATGCGGGGAGTCTACGAGAGCAGTACTTC.

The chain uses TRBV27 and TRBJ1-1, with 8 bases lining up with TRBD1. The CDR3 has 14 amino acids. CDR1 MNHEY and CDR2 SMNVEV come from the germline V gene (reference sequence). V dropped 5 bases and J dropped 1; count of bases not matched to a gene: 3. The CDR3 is CASSLGQGNTEAFF. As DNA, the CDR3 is TGTGCCAGCAGTCTAGGACAGGGGAACACTGAAGCTTTCTTT.

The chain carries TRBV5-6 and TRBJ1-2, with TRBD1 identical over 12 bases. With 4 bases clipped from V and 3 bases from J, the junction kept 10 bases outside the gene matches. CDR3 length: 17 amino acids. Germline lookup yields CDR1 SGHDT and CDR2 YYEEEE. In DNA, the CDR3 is TGTGCCAGCAGCGCTCCCGGGACAGGGGGCTCTTACTATGGCTACACCTTC. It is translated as CASSAPGTGGSYYGYTF.

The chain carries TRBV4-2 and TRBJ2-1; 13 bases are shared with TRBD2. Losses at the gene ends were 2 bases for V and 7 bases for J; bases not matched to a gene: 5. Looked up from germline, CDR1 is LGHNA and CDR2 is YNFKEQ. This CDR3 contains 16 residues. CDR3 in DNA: TGTGCCAGCAGCCAACCTGGACTAGCGGGGGCGAATGAGCAGTTCTTC. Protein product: CASSQPGLAGANEQFF.

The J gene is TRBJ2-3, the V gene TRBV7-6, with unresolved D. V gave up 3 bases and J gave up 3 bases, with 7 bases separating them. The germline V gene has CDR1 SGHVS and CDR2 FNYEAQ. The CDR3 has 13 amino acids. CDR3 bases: TGTGCCAGCAGCTTGGGTGTGACAGATACGCAGTATTTT. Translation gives CASSLGVTDTQYF.

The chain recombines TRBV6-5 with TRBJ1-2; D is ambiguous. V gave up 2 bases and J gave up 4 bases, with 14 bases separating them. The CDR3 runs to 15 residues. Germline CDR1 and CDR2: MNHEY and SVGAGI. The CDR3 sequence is CASSYRVERGYGYTF. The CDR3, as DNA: TGTGCCAGCAGTTACAGGGTGGAGCGGGGCTATGGCTACACCTTC.

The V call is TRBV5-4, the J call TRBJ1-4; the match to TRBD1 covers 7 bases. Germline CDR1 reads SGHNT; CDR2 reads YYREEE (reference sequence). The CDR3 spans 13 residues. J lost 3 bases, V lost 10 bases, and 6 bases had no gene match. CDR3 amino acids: CAGQDRANEKLFF. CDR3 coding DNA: TGTGCCGGCCAAGACAGGGCTAATGAAAAACTGTTTTTT.

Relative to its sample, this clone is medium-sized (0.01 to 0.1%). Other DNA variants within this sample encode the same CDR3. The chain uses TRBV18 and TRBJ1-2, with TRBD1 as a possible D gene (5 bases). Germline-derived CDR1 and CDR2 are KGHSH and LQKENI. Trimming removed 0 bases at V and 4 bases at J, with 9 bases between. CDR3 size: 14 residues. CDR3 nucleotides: TGTGCCAGCTCACCACCGACAGAGTCCTATGGCTACACCTTC. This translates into CASSPPTESYGYTF.

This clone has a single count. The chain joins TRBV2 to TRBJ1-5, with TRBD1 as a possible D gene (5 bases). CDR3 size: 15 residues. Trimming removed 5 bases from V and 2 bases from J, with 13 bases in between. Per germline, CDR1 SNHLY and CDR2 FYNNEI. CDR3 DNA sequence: TGTGCCAGCAGTCAATTAGCGGGGGGCAATCAGCCCCAGCATTTT. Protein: CASSQLAGGNQPQHF. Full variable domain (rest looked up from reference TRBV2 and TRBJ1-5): EPEVTQTPSHQVTQMGQEVILRCVPISNHLYFYWYRQILGQKVEFLVSFYNNEISEKSEIFDDQFSVERPDGSNFTLKIRSTKLEDSAMYFCASSQLAGGNQPQHFGDGTRLSIL.

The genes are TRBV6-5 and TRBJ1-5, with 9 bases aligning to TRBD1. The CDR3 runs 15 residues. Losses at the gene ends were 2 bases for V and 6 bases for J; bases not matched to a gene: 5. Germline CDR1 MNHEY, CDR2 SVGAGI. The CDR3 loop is CASSYGQGISQPQHF. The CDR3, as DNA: TGTGCCAGCAGTTACGGACAGGGGATCAGTCAGCCCCAGCATTTT.

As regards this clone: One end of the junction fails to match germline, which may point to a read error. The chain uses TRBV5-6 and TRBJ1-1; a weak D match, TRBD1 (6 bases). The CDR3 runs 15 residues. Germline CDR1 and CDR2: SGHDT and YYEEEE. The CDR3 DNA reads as TGTGCCAGCAGCTTGGGGGGGGCCCGGAACGCTGAAGCTTTCTTT. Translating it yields CASSLGGARNAEAFF.

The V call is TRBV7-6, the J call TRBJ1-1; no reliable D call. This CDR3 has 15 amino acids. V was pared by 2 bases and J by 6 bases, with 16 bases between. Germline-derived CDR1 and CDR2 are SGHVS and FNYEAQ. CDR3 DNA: TGTGCCAGCAGCTTAATCGGAGGGCTTAGAGCTGAAGCTTTCTTT. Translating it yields CASSLIGGLRAEAFF. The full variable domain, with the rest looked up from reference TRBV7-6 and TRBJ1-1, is GAGVSQSPRYKVTKRGQDVALRCDPISGHVSLYWYRQALGQGPEFLTYFNYEAQQDKSGLPNDRFSAERPEGSISTLTIQRTEQRDSAMYRCASSLIGGLRAEAFFGQGTRLTVV.

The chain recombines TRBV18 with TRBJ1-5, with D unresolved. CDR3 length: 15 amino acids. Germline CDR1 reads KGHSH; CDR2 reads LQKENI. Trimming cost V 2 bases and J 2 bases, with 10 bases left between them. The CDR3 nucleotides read TGTGCCAGCTCACCAAATGGGTTAGGCAATCAGCCCCAGCATTTT. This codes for CASSPNGLGNQPQHF.

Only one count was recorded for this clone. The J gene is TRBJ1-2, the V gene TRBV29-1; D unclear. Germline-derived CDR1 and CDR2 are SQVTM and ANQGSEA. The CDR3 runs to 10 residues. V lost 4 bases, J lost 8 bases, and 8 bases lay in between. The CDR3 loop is CSVVGGGYTF. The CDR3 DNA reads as TGCAGCGTTGTTGGTGGAGGCTACACCTTC.

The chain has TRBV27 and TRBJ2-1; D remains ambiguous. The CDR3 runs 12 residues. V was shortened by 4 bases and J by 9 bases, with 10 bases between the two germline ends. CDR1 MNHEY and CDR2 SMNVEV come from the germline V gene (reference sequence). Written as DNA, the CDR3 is TGTGCCAGCAGTTCCGTCCCAACTGAGCAGTTCTTC. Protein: CASSSVPTEQFF.

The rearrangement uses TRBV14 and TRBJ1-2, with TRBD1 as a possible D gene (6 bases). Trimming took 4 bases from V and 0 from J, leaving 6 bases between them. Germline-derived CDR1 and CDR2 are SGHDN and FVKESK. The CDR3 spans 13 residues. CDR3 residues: CASSRTANYGYTF. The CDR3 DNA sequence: TGTGCCAGCAGCCGGACAGCTAACTATGGCTACACCTTC. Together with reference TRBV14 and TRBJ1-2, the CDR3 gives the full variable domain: EAGVTQFPSHSVIEKGQTVTLRCDPISGHDNLYWYRRVMGKEIKFLLHFVKESKQDESGMPNNRFLAERTGGTYSTLKVQPAELEDSGVYFCASSRTANYGYTFGSGTRLTVV.

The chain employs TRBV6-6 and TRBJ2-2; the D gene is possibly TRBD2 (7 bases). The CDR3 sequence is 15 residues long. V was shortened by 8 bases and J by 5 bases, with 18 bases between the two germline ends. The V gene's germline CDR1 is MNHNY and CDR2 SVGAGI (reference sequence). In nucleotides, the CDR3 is TGTGCCAGCCAAAGGGGGAGGGTTGGGACCGGGGAGCTGTTTTTT. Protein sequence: CASQRGRVGTGELFF.